Listed below are T cell receptor beta chains from one sample, sequenced in a study of T cells in localized non-small cell lung cancer. TCRdb keeps only in-frame clones here, not all; method: immunoSEQ multiplex PCR. This sample has around 130,000 clones, with more than 80% found just once. Sequencing used peripheral blood, obtained before any cancer treatment. Receptors were obtained from a female donor over 55 with stage I lung adenocarcinoma. Each CDR3 is given with its conserved first and last residue. D genes are given only for firm matches. Rows give clone size only sometimes, using once, few, many, or a class for an expanded clone.

D gene	clone size	CDR3 length	V gene	J gene	CDR3 DNA	CDR3 protein
.	.	14	TRBV28	TRBJ2-5	TGTGCCAGCGAAGGCCATGGGGGAGGAGAGACCCAGTACTTC	CASEGHGGGETQYF
.	.	14	TRBV7-2	TRBJ2-3	TGTGCCAGCAGCAAGGCCGGCCTCACAGATACGCAGTATTTT	CASSKAGLTDTQYF
.	.	12	TRBV19	TRBJ2-1	TGTGCCAGTAGTGGACGGTACAATGAGCAGTTCTTC	CASSGRYNEQFF
.	.	14	TRBV4-1	TRBJ1-3	TGCGCCAGCAGCCCGGGACGCGTGCGAAACACCATATATTTT	CASSPGRVRNTIYF
TRBD2	.	17	TRBV7-2	TRBJ2-7	TGTGCCAGCAGCCCTCGGCCGGGACTAGCGAACTCCTACGAGCAGTACTTC	CASSPRPGLANSYEQYF
TRBD2	few	16	TRBV10-3	TRBJ2-7	TGTGCCATCAGTGAGCAGGGGACTAGCGGGACAATGGAGCAGTACTTC	CAISEQGTSGTMEQYF
.	.	16	TRBV19	TRBJ1-3	TGTGCCAGTAGTATATCAGACTTAAGCTCTGGAAACACCATATATTTT	CASSISDLSSGNTIYF
.	.	19	TRBV28	TRBJ2-5	TGTGCCAGCAGGCTTGGACGGCACCCGGTCCGGGACTCAAGTCAGACCCAGTACTTC	CASRLGRHPVRDSSQTQYF
TRBD1	once	17	TRBV28	TRBJ2-1	TGTGCCAGCAGCTATAGGACAGGGAAACACTCCTACAATGAGCAGTTCTTC	CASSYRTGKHSYNEQFF
.	.	14	TRBV30	TRBJ2-1	TGTGCCTGGAGTCCAAAGGGTATCTACAATGAGCAGTTCTTC	CAWSPKGIYNEQFF
.	.	14	TRBV10-3	TRBJ2-7	TGTGCCACCCAGCCGGAGGGGCCATCCTACGAGCAGTACTTC	CATQPEGPSYEQYF
.	few	14	TRBV5-1	TRBJ2-7	TGCGCCAGCAGCTTGGGAAGGGGCGTATACGAGCAGTACTTC	CASSLGRGVYEQYF
.	once	12	TRBV7-3	TRBJ2-3	TGTGCCAGCAGCTTGGACTTTCATACGCAGTATTTT	CASSLDFHTQYF
.	.	15	TRBV5-1	TRBJ2-1	TGCGCCAGCAAGTTTGGCGGAATTAACTACAATGAGCAGTTCTTC	CASKFGGINYNEQFF
.	few	14	TRBV30	TRBJ1-1	TGTGCCTGGAGGCACGGGACACGGAACACTGAAGCTTTCTTT	CAWRHGTRNTEAFF
.	once	15	TRBV12-2	TRBJ2-7	TGTGCAAGTCGCTCGCAGGGGTCCCCCGGCTACGAGCAGTACTTC	CASRSQGSPGYEQYF
TRBD2	.	13	TRBV10-2	TRBJ2-1	TGCGCCAGTGCGGGAGGTCAGTACAATGAGCAGTTCTTC	CASAGGQYNEQFF
TRBD1	.	15	TRBV6-5	TRBJ2-1	TGTGCCAGCAGTTGGGCGGGACAGGGACCCCGTTTTGAGTTCTTC	CASSWAGQGPRFEFF
.	.	15	TRBV7-3	TRBJ2-3	TGTGCCAGCAGCCCCTCCGGAACAGAAGGAGATACGCAGTATTTT	CASSPSGTEGDTQYF
.	few	13	TRBV6-1	TRBJ1-1	TGTGCCAGCAGTAGGGAAGGGGGCACTGAAGCTTTCTTT	CASSREGGTEAFF
TRBD2	.	14	TRBV19	TRBJ2-7	TGTGCCAGTAGTAAGACTAGCGGGAGGTACGAGCAGTACTTC	CASSKTSGRYEQYF
TRBD1	.	15	TRBV2	TRBJ2-7	TGTGCCAGCAGGAGGCGGACAGGGGGAGTTGGTGAGCAGTACTTC	CASRRRTGGVGEQYF
TRBD1	.	14	TRBV28	TRBJ2-7	TGTGCCAGCATCTCGCGGACAGGAGTCTACGAGCAGTACTTC	CASISRTGVYEQYF
.	.	15	TRBV11-3	TRBJ1-3	TGTGCCAGCAGCTTAGCCCCAGGGAACGGAAACACCATATATTTT	CASSLAPGNGNTIYF